These T cell receptor beta chains were read from a single sample in a study of blood T cell repertoires in COVID-19. The assay was immunoSEQ multiplex PCR, and TCRdb's table has in-frame clones only and misses some. The profile shows 180,000 or so clones, 80% to 90% of them singletons. The specimen was peripheral blood. Every receptor here comes from a man aged 55-75 years with acute or convalescent COVID-19. CDR3s include the opening cysteine and the closing phenylalanine or tryptophan. Fields, in order: D gene, clone size, V gene, J gene, CDR3 protein, CDR3 DNA. A D gene is named only where the DNA matches it firmly. Expanded clones are given a class, and other clones once, few, many or no size at all.

TRBD1	-	TRBV28	TRBJ1-1	CASRPLGQGADEAFF	TGTGCCAGCAGACCGCTAGGACAGGGGGCGGATGAAGCTTTCTTT
-	-	TRBV27	TRBJ1-6	CASSLQGNASPLHF	TGTGCCAGCAGTTTACAGGGCAATGCATCACCCCTCCACTTT
TRBD2	-	TRBV2	TRBJ2-5	CASKGGLAEETQYF	TGTGCCAGCAAGGGGGGACTAGCCGAAGAGACCCAGTACTTC
-	-	TRBV19	TRBJ1-5	CASSMGTGGGGQPQHF	TGTGCCAGTAGTATGGGGACCGGGGGAGGCGGACAGCCCCAGCATTTT
-	-	TRBV5-1	TRBJ1-1	CASSLVGVRGTEAFF	TGCGCCAGCAGCTTGGTCGGGGTTAGGGGGACTGAAGCTTTCTTT
-	-	TRBV3-1/TRBV3-2	TRBJ2-1	CASSVYSSEQFF	TGTGCCAGCAGCGTATACAGTAGTGAGCAGTTCTTC
TRBD1	once	TRBV6-5	TRBJ2-7	CASSYRDRGFYEQYF	TGTGCCAGCAGTTACAGGGACAGGGGTTTCTACGAGCAGTACTTC
-	-	TRBV10-1	TRBJ1-5	CASSAVQPQHF	TGCGCCAGCAGTGCCGTTCAGCCCCAGCATTTT
TRBD1	-	TRBV6-5	TRBJ2-2	CASTGQGAIGELFF	TGTGCCAGCACCGGACAGGGGGCGATCGGGGAGCTGTTTTTT
TRBD2	-	TRBV5-5	TRBJ2-5	CASSLASSGSKTQYF	TGTGCCAGCAGCTTGGCCTCTAGCGGGAGTAAGACCCAGTACTTC
TRBD1	-	TRBV28	TRBJ2-7	CASSWGQGLEQYF	TGTGCCAGCAGTTGGGGACAGGGTCTCGAGCAGTACTTC
TRBD1	-	TRBV30	TRBJ1-5	CAWSGTGHVQPQHF	TGTGCCTGGAGTGGGACAGGACATGTGCAGCCCCAGCATTTT
-	-	TRBV11-2	TRBJ2-3	CASSPSPPPGDTQYF	TGTGCCAGCAGCCCGTCGCCACCTCCGGGGGATACGCAGTATTTT
-	-	TRBV4-1	TRBJ2-7	CASREGGASVEQYF	TGCGCCAGCAGGGAAGGGGGTGCCTCTGTAGAGCAGTACTTC
-	-	TRBV5-1	TRBJ2-7	CASSLFAGSGEQYF	TGCGCCAGCAGCTTGTTCGCAGGGTCAGGCGAGCAGTACTTC
-	-	TRBV11-3	TRBJ2-2	CASSNWDSVGGELFF	TGTGCCAGCAGTAACTGGGACTCCGTAGGCGGGGAGCTGTTTTTT
TRBD1	-	TRBV4-1	TRBJ1-1	CASSHRKGALWNTEAFF	TGCGCCAGCAGCCATCGTAAGGGGGCTCTTTGGAACACTGAAGCTTTCTTT
TRBD1	-	TRBV28	TRBJ1-2	CASSLVQGAGGYTF	TGTGCCAGCAGTTTGGTACAGGGGGCCGGTGGCTACACCTTC
TRBD2	-	TRBV27	TRBJ2-2	CASSSAGLAGVDTGELFF	TGTGCCAGCAGTTCTGCGGGACTAGCGGGAGTTGACACCGGGGAGCTGTTTTTT
TRBD2	-	TRBV5-4	TRBJ2-5	CASRGAGGRETQYF	TGTGCCAGCCGAGGAGCGGGGGGGAGGGAGACCCAGTACTTC
-	-	TRBV20-1	TRBJ2-5	CSASPTQYF	TGCAGTGCTAGTCCCACACAGTACTTC
TRBD2	-	TRBV5-1	TRBJ2-5	CASSPVVSGRFQETQYF	TGCGCCAGCAGCCCGGTTGTTAGCGGGAGGTTCCAAGAGACCCAGTACTTC
-	-	TRBV5-1	TRBJ1-1	CASSLVRTGDRTEAFF	TGCGCCAGCAGCTTGGTAAGGACGGGGGATAGAACTGAAGCTTTCTTT
TRBD1	-	TRBV29-1	TRBJ1-1	CSAEDRVKGEAFF	TGCAGCGCAGAAGACAGGGTAAAGGGTGAAGCTTTCTTT
-	-	TRBV5-4	TRBJ1-2	CASRPGHRINYGYTF	TGTGCCAGCAGGCCGGGACATCGGATTAACTATGGCTACACCTTC
-	-	TRBV3-1/TRBV3-2	TRBJ2-2	CASAPSLANTGELFF	TGTGCCAGCGCCCCTAGTCTCGCGAACACCGGGGAGCTGTTTTTT
-	-	TRBV7-3	TRBJ2-7	CASSLTRAFQAYQPPYEQYF	TGTGCCAGCAGCTTAACGAGGGCCTTCCAGGCGTACCAGCCCCCCTACGAGCAGTACTTC
-	-	TRBV3-1/TRBV3-2	TRBJ2-5	CASSLRRSEQTQYF	TGTGCCAGCAGCCTAAGGAGGAGCGAACAGACCCAGTACTTC
TRBD2	-	TRBV4-2	TRBJ2-5	CASSQDLAGGKVQETQYF	TGTGCCAGCAGCCAAGACCTAGCGGGAGGGAAGGTCCAAGAGACCCAGTACTTC
-	-	TRBV19	TRBJ2-5	CASNDRGLGQETQYF	TGTGCCAGTAACGACCGAGGACTCGGGCAAGAGACCCAGTACTTC
-	-	TRBV6-5	TRBJ2-3	CASRVGENTQYF	TGTGCCAGCAGGGTAGGGGAAAATACGCAGTATTTT
TRBD2	-	TRBV27	TRBJ2-7	CASRATGLLHSEQYF	TGTGCCAGCAGGGCGACGGGACTACTACACTCCGAGCAGTACTTC
-	-	TRBV5-1	TRBJ2-6	CASSSQGSGANVLTF	TGCGCCAGCAGTTCTCAGGGGTCTGGGGCCAACGTCCTGACTTTC
-	-	TRBV5-1	TRBJ2-5	CASSLGRGQETQYF	TGCGCCAGCAGCTTGGGCCGGGGGCAAGAGACCCAGTACTTC
-	-	TRBV28	TRBJ1-6	CASVRDPPWNSPLHF	TGTGCCAGCGTTCGGGATCCCCCGTGGAATTCACCCCTCCACTTT
TRBD1	-	TRBV7-9	TRBJ1-5	CASSPGTGFQPQHF	TGTGCCAGCAGCCCCGGGACAGGGTTTCAGCCCCAGCATTTT
TRBD1	once	TRBV6-5	TRBJ2-5	CASRGTGKETQYF	TGTGCCAGCAGGGGGACAGGGAAGGAGACCCAGTACTTC